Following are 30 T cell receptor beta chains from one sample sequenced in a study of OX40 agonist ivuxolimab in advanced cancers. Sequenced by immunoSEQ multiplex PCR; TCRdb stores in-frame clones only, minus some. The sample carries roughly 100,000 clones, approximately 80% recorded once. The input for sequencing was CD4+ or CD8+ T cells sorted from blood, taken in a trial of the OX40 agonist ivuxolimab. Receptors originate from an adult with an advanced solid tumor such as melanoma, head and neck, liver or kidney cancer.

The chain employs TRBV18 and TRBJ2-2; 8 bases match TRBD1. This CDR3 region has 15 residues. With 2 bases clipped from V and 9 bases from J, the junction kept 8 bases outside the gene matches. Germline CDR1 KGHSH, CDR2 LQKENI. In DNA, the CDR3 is TGTGCCAGCTCACCAAAGGACAGGGAACGATGGGAGCTGTTTTTT. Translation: CASSPKDRERWELFF. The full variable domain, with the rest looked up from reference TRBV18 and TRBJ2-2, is NAGVMQNPRHLVRRRGQEARLRCSPMKGHSHVYWYRQLPEEGLKFMVYLQKENIIDESGMPKERFSAEFPKEGPSILRIQQVVRGDSAAYFCASSPKDRERWELFFGEGSRLTVL.

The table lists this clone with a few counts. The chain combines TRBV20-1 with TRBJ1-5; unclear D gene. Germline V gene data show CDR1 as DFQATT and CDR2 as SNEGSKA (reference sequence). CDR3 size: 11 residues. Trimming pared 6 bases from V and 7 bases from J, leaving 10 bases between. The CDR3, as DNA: TGCAGTGCCTCCCACGGCCAGCCCCAGCATTTT. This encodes CSASHGQPQHF.

CDR3 DNA: TGTGCCAGCTTTACCGGACAGGGTCTTCACTATGGCTACACCTTC. Translating gives CASFTGQGLHYGYTF. The rearrangement links TRBV21-1 to TRBJ1-2; TRBD1 was called by the table and not checked on the DNA. TRBV21-1 counts as a pseudogene. The CDR3 spans 15 residues.

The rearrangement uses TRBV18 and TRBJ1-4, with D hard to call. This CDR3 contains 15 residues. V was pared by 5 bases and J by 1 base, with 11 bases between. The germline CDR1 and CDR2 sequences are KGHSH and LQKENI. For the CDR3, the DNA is TGTGCCAGCTCAACCCGGGATGGAACTAATGAAAAACTGTTTTTT. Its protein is CASSTRDGTNEKLFF.

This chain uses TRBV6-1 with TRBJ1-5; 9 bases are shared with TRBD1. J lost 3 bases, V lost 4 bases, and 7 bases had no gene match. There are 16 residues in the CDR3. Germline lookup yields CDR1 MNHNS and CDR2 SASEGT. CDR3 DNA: TGTGCCAGCAGTGGTTCCGGGACAGGGATCAATCAGCCCCAGCATTTT. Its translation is CASSGSGTGINQPQHF.

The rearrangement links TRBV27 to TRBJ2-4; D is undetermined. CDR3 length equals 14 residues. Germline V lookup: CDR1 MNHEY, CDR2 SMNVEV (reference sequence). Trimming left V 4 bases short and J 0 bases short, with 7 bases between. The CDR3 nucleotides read TGTGCCAGCAGTTCGCAGCTAGCCAAAAACATTCAGTACTTC. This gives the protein CASSSQLAKNIQYF.

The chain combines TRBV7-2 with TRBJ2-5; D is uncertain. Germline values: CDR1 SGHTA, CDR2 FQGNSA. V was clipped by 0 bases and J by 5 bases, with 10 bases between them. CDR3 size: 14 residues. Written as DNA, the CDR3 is TGTGCCAGCAGCTTAGCCCTGGAAGGGGAGACCCAGTACTTC. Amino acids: CASSLALEGETQYF.

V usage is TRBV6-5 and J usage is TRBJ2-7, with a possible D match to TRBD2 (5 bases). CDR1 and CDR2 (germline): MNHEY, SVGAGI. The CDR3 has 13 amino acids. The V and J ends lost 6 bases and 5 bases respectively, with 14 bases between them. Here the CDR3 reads CASRHGAEDEQYV. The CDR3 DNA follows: TGTGCCAGCAGACACGGAGCGGAGGACGAGCAGTACGTC.

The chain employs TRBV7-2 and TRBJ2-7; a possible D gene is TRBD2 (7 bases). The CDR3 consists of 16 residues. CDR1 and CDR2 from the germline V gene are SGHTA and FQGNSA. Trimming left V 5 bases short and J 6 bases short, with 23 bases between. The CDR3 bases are TGTGCCAGCAGCCCAAGCAGGGGAGGGGGTCCCCTCGAGCAGTACTTC. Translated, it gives CASSPSRGGGPLEQYF. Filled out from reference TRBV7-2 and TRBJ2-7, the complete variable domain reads GAGVSQSPSNKVTEKGKDVELRCDPISGHTALYWYRQSLGQGLEFLIYFQGNSAPDKSGLPSDRFSAERTGGSVSTLTIQRTQQEDSAVYLCASSPSRGGGPLEQYFGPGTRLTVT.

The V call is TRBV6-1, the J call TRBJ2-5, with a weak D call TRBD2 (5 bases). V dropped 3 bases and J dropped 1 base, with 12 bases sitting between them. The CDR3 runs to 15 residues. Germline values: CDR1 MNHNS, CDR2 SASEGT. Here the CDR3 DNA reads TGTGCCAGCAGTGATCTTCAGGACTTCCAAGAGACCCAGTACTTC. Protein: CASSDLQDFQETQYF.

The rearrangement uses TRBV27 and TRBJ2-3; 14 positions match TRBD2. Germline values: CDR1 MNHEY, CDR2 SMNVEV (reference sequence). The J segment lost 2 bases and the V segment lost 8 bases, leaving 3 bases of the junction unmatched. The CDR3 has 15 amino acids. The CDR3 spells CASGLAGGHTDTQYF. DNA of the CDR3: TGTGCCAGCGGACTAGCGGGGGGCCACACAGATACGCAGTATTTT.

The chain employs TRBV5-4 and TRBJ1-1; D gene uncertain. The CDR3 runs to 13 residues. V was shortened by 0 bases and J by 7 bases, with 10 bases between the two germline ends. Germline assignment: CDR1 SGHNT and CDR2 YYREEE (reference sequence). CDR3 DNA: TGTGCCAGCAGCTTGGAGGACGGGTATGAAGCTTTCTTT. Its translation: CASSLEDGYEAFF.

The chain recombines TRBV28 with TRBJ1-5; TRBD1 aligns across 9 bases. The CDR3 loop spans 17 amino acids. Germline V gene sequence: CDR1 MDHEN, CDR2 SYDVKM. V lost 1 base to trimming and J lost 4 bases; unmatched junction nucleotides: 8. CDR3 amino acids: CASSLLSWGQGNQPQHF. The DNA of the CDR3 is TGTGCCAGCAGTTTATTGAGTTGGGGACAGGGTAATCAGCCCCAGCATTTT.

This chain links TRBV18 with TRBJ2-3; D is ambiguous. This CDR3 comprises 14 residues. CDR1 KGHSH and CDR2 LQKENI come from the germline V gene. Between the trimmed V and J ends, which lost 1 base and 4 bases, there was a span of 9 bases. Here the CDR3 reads CASSPRPGADTQYF. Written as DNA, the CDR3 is TGTGCCAGCTCACCACGCCCGGGCGCAGATACGCAGTATTTT. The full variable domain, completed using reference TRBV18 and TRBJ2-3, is NAGVMQNPRHLVRRRGQEARLRCSPMKGHSHVYWYRQLPEEGLKFMVYLQKENIIDESGMPKERFSAEFPKEGPSILRIQQVVRGDSAAYFCASSPRPGADTQYFGPGTRLTVL.

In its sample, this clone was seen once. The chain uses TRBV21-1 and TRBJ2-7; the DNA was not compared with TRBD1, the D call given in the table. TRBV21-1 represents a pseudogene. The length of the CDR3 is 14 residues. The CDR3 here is CASSKAHWTYEQYV. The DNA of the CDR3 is TGTGCCAGCAGCAAAGCGCACTGGACATACGAGCAGTACGTC.

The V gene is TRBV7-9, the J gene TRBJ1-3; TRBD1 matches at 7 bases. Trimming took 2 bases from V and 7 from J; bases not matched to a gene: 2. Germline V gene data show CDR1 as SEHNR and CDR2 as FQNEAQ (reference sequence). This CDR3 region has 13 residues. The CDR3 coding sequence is TGTGCCAGCAGCTTACAACAGGGGAACACCATATATTTT. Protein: CASSLQQGNTIYF.

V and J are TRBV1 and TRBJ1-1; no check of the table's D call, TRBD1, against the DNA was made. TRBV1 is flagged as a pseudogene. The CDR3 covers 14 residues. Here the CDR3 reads CTSSQDQSRGKAFF. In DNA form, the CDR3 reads TGCACCAGCAGCCAAGATCAGTCTAGGGGGAAAGCTTTCTTT.

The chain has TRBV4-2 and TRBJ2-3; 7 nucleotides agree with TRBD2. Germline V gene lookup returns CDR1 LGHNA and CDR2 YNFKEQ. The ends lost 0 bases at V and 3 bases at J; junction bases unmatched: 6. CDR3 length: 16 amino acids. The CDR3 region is CASSQEATSETDTQYF. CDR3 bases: TGTGCCAGCAGCCAAGAAGCAACTAGCGAGACAGATACGCAGTATTTT.

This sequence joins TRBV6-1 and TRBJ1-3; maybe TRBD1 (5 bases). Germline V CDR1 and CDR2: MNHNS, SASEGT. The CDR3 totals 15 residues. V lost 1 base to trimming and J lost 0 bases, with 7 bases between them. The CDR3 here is CASSEGGSSGNTIYF. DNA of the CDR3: TGTGCCAGCAGTGAAGGGGGGAGCTCTGGAAACACCATATATTTT.

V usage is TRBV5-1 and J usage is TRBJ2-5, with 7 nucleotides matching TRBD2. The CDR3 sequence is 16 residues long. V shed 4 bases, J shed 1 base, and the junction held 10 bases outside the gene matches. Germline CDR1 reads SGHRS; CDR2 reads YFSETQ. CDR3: CASSLPPGGTQETQYF. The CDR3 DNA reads TGCGCCAGCAGCCTCCCACCGGGGGGAACCCAAGAGACCCAGTACTTC.

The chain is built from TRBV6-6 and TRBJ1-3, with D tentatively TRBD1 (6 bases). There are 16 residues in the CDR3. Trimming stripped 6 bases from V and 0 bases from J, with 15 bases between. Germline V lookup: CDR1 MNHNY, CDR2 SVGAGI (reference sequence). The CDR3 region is CASSRNRDLSGNTIYF. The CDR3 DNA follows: TGTGCCAGCAGCCGGAACAGGGACCTCTCTGGAAACACCATATATTTT.

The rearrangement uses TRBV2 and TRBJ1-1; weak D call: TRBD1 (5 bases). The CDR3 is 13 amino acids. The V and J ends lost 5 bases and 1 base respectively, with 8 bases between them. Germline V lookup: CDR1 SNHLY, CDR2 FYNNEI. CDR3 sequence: CASSYRTNTEAFF. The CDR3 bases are TGTGCCAGCAGTTACAGGACGAACACTGAAGCTTTCTTT.

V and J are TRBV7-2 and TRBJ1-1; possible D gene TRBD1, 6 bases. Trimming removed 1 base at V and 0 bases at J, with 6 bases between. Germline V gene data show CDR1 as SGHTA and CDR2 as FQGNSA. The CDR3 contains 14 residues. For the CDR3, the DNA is TGTGCCAGCAGCTTAGGGACAGTGAACACTGAAGCTTTCTTT. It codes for CASSLGTVNTEAFF.

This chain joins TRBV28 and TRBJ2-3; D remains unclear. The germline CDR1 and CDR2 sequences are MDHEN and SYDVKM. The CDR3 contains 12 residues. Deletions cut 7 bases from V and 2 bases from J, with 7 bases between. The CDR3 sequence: CASKMNTDTQYF. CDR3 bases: TGTGCCAGCAAAATGAACACAGATACGCAGTATTTT. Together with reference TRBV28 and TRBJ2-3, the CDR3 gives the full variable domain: DVKVTQSSRYLVKRTGEKVFLECVQDMDHENMFWYRQDPGLGLRLIYFSYDVKMKEKGDIPEGYSVSREKKERFSLILESASTNQTSMYLCASKMNTDTQYFGPGTRLTVL.

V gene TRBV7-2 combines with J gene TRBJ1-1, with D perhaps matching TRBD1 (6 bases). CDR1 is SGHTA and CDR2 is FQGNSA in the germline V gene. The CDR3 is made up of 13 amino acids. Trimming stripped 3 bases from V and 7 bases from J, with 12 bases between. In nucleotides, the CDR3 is TGTGCCAGCAGCTTGGACAGAGATTTTGAAGCTTTCTTT. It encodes CASSLDRDFEAFF.

CDR3 sequence: CASRLQGVSADTQYF. The CDR3 DNA follows: TGTGCCAGCAGATTACAGGGGGTTAGCGCGGATACGCAGTATTTT. The rearrangement joins TRBV7-9 to TRBJ2-3; TRBD1 aligns across 8 bases. The CDR3 extends over 15 amino acids. V lost 6 bases and J lost 6; bases outside the gene matches: 11. Germline CDR1 SEHNR, CDR2 FQNEAQ (reference sequence).

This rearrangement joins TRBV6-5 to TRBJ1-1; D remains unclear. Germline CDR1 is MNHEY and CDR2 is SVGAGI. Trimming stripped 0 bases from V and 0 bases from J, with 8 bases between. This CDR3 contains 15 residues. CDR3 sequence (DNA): TGTGCCAGCAGTTACTCGTCGCAGCTGAACACTGAAGCTTTCTTT. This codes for CASSYSSQLNTEAFF.

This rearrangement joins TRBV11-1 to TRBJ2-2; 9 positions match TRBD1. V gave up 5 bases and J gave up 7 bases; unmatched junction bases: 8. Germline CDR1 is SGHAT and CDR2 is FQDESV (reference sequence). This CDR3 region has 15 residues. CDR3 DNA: TGTGCCAGCAGCCAAACCGGGACAGGGTACGGGGAGCTGTTTTTT. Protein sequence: CASSQTGTGYGELFF.

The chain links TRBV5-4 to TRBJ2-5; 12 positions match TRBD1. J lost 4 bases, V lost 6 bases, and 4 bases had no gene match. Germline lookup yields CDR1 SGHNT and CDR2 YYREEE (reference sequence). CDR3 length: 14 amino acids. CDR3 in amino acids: CASTRDRGRETQYF. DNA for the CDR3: TGTGCCAGCACCCGGGACAGGGGGCGAGAGACCCAGTACTTC.

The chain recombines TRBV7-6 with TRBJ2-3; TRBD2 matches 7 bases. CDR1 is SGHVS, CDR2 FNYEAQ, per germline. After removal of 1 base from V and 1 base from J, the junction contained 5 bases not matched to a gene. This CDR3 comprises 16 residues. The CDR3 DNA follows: TGTGCCAGCAGCTTAGGCGGGGGATGGGGCACAGATACGCAGTATTTT. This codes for CASSLGGGWGTDTQYF.